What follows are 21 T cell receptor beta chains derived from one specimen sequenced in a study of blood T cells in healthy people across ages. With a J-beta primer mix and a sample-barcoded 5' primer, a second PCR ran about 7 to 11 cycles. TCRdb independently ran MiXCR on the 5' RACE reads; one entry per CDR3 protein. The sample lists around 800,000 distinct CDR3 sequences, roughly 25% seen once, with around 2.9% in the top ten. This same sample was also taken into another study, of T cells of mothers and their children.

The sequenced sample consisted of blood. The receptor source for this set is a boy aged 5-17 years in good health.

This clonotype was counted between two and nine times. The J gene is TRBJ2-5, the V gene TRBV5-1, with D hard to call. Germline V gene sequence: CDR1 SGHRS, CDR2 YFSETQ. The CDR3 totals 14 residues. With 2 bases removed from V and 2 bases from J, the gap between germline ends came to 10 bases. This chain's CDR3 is CASSFNPTQETQYF. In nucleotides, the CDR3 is TGCGCCAGCAGCTTCAATCCCACTCAAGAGACCCAGTACTTC. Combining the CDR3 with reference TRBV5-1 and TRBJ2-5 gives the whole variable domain KAGVTQTPRYLIKTRGQQVTLSCSPISGHRSVSWYQQTPGQGLQFLFEYFSETQRNKGNFPGRFSGRQFSNSRSEMNVSTLELGDSALYLCASSFNPTQETQYFGPGTRLLVL.

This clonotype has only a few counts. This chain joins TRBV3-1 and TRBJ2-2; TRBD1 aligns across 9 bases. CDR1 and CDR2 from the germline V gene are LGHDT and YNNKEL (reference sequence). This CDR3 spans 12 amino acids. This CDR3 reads CATQGASGELFF. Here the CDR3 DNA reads TGTGCTACACAGGGGGCTTCCGGGGAGCTGTTTTTT.

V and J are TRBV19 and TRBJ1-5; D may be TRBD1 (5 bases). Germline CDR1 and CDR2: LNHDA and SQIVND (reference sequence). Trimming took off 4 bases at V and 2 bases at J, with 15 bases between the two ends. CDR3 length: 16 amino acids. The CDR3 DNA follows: TGTGCCAGTAGTAAAGGGGCTTACCGGGGCAATCAGCCCCAGCATTTT. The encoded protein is CASSKGAYRGNQPQHF.

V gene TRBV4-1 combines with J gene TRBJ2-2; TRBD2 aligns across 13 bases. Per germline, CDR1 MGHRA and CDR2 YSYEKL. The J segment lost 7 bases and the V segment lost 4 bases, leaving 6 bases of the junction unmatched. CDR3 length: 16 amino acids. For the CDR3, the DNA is TGCGCCAGCAGCCGCGGACTAGCGGGGGCAAACGGGGAGCTGTTTTTT. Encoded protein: CASSRGLAGANGELFF.

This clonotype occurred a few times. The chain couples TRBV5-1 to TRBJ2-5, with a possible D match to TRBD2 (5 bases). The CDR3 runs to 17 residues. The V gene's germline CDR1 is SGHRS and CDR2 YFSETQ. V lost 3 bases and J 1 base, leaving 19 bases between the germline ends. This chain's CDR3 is CASSSPPNGLAQETQYF. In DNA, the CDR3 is TGCGCCAGCAGCTCGCCTCCGAACGGACTGGCCCAAGAGACCCAGTACTTC. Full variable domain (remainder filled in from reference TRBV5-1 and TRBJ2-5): KAGVTQTPRYLIKTRGQQVTLSCSPISGHRSVSWYQQTPGQGLQFLFEYFSETQRNKGNFPGRFSGRQFSNSRSEMNVSTLELGDSALYLCASSSPPNGLAQETQYFGPGTRLLVL.

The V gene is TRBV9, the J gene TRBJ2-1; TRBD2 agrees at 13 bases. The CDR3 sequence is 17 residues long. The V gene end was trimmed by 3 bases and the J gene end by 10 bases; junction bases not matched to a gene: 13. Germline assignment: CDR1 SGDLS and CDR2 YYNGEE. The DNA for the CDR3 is TGTGCCAGCAGCGGAGGACTAGCGGGGGCTGTTGTTGGGGAGCAGTTCTTC. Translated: CASSGGLAGAVVGEQFF.

The CDR3 DNA sequence: TGTGCCAGCAGTTTATCGTGGCCCACGGACACTGAAGCTTTCTTT. Encoded protein: CASSLSWPTDTEAFF. The chain recombines TRBV6-2 or TRBV6-3 with TRBJ1-1; D is unclear. The germline V gene has CDR1 MNHEY and CDR2 SVGEGT. V was cut by 4 bases and J by 3 bases, with 15 bases left in between. This CDR3 spans 15 amino acids.

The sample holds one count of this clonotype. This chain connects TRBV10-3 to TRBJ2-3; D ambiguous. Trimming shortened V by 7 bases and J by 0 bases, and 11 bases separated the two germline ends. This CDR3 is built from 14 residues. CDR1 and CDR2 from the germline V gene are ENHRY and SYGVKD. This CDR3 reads CAITMAASTDTQYF. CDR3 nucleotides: TGTGCCATCACTATGGCGGCCAGCACAGATACGCAGTATTTT.

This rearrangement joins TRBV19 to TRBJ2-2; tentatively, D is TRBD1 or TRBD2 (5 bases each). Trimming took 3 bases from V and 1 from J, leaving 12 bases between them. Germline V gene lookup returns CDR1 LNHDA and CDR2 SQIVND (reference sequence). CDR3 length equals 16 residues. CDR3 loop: CASSISGAQNTGELFF. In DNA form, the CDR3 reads TGTGCCAGTAGTATCTCCGGGGCGCAGAACACCGGGGAGCTGTTTTTT.

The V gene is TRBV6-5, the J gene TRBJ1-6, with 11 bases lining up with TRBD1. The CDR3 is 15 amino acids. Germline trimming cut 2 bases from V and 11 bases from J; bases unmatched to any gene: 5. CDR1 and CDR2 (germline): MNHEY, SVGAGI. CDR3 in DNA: TGTGCCAGCAGTTACAGACGGGACAGGGGGACACCCCTCCACTTT. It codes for CASSYRRDRGTPLHF.

CDR3 coding DNA: TGTGCTAGTGGCCCGACAGGGATCAATCAGCCCCAGCATTTT. This gives the protein CASGPTGINQPQHF. V is TRBV12-5 and J is TRBJ1-5; 7 bases match TRBD1. J was trimmed by 3 bases and V by 6 bases; bases with no gene match: 5. Germline-derived CDR1 and CDR2 are LGHNT and FRNRAP. The CDR3 runs to 14 residues.

The CDR3 protein is CASSSTVPNEKLFF. The CDR3 region has the DNA TGTGCCAGCAGCTCGACAGTGCCTAATGAAAAACTGTTTTTT. The J gene is TRBJ1-4, the V gene TRBV5-5, with D possibly matching TRBD1 (5 bases). V lost 3 bases and J 3 bases, leaving 9 bases between the germline ends. Germline lookup yields CDR1 SGHKS and CDR2 YYEKEE (reference sequence). This CDR3 region has 14 residues.

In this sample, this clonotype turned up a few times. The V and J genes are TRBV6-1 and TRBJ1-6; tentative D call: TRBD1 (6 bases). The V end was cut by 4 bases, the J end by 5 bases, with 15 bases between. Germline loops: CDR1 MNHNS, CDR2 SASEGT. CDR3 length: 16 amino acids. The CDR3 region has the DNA TGTGCCAGCAGTGGGGGGCGGTGGACAAATAATTCACCCCTCCACTTT. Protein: CASSGGRWTNNSPLHF.

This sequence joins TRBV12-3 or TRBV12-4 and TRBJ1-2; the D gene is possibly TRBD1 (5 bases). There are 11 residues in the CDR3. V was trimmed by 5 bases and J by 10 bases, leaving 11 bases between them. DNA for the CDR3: TGTGCCAGCAGTCCAGGGTTTGCCTACACCTTC. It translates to CASSPGFAYTF.

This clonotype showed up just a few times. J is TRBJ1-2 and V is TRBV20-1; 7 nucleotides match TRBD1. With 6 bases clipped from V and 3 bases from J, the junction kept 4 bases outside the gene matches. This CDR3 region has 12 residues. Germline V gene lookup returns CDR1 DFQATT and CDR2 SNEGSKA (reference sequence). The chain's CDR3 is CSAIRGDYGYTF. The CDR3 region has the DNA TGCAGTGCAATCAGGGGGGACTATGGCTACACCTTC.

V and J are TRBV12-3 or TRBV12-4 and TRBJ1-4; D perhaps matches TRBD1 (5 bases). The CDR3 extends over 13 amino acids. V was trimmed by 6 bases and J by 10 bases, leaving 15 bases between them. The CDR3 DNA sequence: TGTGCCAGCAGCTCACCGGGGGAGGGAAAACTGTTTTTT. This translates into CASSSPGEGKLFF.

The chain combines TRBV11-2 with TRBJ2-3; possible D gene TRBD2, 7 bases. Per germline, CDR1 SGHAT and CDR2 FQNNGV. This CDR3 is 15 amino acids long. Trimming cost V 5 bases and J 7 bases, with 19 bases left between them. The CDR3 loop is CASSPRGAGVHTQYF. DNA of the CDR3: TGTGCCAGCAGCCCACGGGGGGCCGGCGTTCATACGCAGTATTTT.

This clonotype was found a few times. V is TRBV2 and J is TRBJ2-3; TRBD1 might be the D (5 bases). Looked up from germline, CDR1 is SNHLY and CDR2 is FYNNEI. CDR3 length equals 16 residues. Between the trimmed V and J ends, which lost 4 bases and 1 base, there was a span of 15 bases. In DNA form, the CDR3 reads TGTGCCAGCAGTGGTTCGGCAGGGCTTCGCACAGATACGCAGTATTTT. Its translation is CASSGSAGLRTDTQYF.

The CDR3 nucleotides are TGTGCCAGCAGTTCCCGGGACTTCGTTCGGTACTTC. Amino acid sequence: CASSSRDFVRYF. The chain joins TRBV12-3 or TRBV12-4 to TRBJ2-4; D perhaps matches TRBD2 (6 bases). Trimming removed 4 bases from V and 15 bases from J, with 16 bases in between. The CDR3 sequence is 12 residues long.

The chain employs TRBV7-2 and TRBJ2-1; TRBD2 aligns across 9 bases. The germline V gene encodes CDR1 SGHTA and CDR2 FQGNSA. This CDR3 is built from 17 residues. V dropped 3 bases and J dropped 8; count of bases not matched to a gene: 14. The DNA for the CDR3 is TGTGCCAGCAGCTTGTTCCCCGCGGGGGGGCCGTCGCATGAGCAGTTCTTC. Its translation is CASSLFPAGGPSHEQFF.

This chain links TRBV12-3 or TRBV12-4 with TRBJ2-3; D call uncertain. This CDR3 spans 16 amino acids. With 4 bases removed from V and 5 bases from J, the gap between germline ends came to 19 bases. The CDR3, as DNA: TGTGCCAGCAGTTCCATTTCCTGGGGAACCGGAGATACGCAGTATTTT. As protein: CASSSISWGTGDTQYF.